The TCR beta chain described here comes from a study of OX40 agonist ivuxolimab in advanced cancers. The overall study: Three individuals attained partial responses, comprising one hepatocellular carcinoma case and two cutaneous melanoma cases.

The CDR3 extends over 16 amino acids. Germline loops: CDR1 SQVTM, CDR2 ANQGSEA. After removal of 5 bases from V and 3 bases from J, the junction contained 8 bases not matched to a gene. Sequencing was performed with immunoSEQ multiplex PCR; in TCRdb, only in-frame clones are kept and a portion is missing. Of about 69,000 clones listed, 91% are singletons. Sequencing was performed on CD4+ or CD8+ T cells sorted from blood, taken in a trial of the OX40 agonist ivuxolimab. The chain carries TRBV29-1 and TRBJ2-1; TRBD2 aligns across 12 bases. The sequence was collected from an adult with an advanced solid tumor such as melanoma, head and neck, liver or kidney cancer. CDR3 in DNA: TGCAGCGTTTCGCCATCTAGCGGGAGGGACTACAATGAGCAGTTCTTC. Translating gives CSVSPSSGRDYNEQFF.